This TCR beta chain is drawn from a study of OX40 agonist ivuxolimab in advanced cancers. Across the study: Enrollees could have had prior anti-PD-1, anti-PD-L1 or anti-CTLA-4 therapy, which over 35% had received.

About this clone: Its matching antigen is unknown.

The V gene lost 7 bases and the J gene lost 2 bases, with 8 bases spanning the gap. The germline V gene encodes CDR1 SGHTA and CDR2 FQGTGA. CDR3 size: 12 residues. Study-wide results and limits: With doses of 0.1-3.0 mg/kg, partial responders showed among the lowest clonal expansion. Normalized expansion of T-cell clones was also low for some nonresponders.

TCRdb keeps only in-frame clones here, not all; method: immunoSEQ multiplex PCR. The data hold roughly 60,000 clones, with around 84% observed a single time. This rearrangement joins TRBV7-3 to TRBJ1-1, with D unresolved. The specimen comprised CD4+ or CD8+ T cells sorted from blood, sampled in a trial of the OX40 agonist ivuxolimab. This clonotype was sampled from an adult with an advanced solid tumor such as melanoma, head and neck, liver or kidney cancer. CDR3 amino acids: CASKYSNTEAFF. CDR3 bases: TGTGCCAGCAAATACAGTAACACTGAAGCTTTCTTT. Based on the CDR3 plus reference TRBV7-3 and TRBJ1-1, the full variable domain is GAGVSQTPSNKVTEKGKYVELRCDPISGHTALYWYRQSLGQGPEFLIYFQGTGAADDSGLPNDRFFAVRPEGSVSTLKIQRTERGDSAVYLCASKYSNTEAFFGQGTRLTVV.